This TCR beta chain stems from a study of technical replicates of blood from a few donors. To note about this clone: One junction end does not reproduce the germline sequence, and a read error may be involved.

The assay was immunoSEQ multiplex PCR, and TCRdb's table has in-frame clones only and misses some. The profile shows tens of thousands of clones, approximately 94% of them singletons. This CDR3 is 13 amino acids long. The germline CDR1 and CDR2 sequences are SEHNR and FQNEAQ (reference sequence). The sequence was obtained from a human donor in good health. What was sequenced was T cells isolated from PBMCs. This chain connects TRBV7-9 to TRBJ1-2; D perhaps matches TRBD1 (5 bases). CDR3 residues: CASSLTAERDWAF. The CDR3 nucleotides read TGTGCCAGCAGCTTAACGGCTGAGAGGGACTGGGCCTTC.